These 25 T cell receptor beta chains originate from one sample sequenced in a study of T cell responses to AZD1222 COVID-19 vaccine. Some clones are missing from TCRdb's copy, which holds only in-frame ones; the method was immunoSEQ multiplex PCR. The sample includes approximately 84,000 clones, roughly 85% of them seen just once. Material: peripheral blood, obtained 28 days after the second AZD1222 dose. These receptor sequences come from an adult who received the AZD1222 COVID-19 vaccine.

The chain uses TRBV28 and TRBJ2-3, with 9 bases that match TRBD2. Germline V gene lookup returns CDR1 MDHEN and CDR2 SYDVKM. J was trimmed by 4 bases and V by 6 bases; bases with no gene match: 11. There are 16 residues in the CDR3. The CDR3 DNA reads as TGTGCCAGCAGCAGAAATAGCGGGAGAACATCAGATACGCAGTATTTT. Its protein is CASSRNSGRTSDTQYF.

The chain couples TRBV27 to TRBJ2-5, with 10 bases matching TRBD2. The CDR3 has 15 residues. Germline assignment: CDR1 MNHEY and CDR2 SMNVEV (reference sequence). V lost 8 bases to trimming and J lost 1 base; unmatched junction nucleotides: 7. This CDR3 is CASFQPSGGQETQYF. CDR3 sequence (DNA): TGTGCCAGCTTCCAGCCTAGCGGGGGCCAAGAGACCCAGTACTTC.

The gene calls are TRBV13 and TRBJ1-5; D is ambiguous. V was cut by 4 bases and J by 4 bases, with 14 bases left in between. CDR1 and CDR2 (germline): PRHDT, FYEKMQ (reference sequence). The CDR3 consists of 15 residues. CDR3 sequence reads: CASSSGREVNQPQHF. CDR3 in DNA: TGTGCCAGCAGCTCGGGGAGGGAGGTGAATCAGCCCCAGCATTTT.

The chain has TRBV7-3 and TRBJ2-1; possibly TRBD1 for D (5 bases). The germline CDR1 and CDR2 sequences are SGHTA and FQGTGA. The CDR3 is 13 amino acids. Trimming stripped 5 bases from V and 8 bases from J, with 13 bases between. The CDR3 region has the DNA TGTGCCAGCAGCCTCCTAGGGGTGGATGAGCAGTTCTTC. This translates into CASSLLGVDEQFF. Full variable domain (remainder filled in from reference TRBV7-3 and TRBJ2-1): GAGVSQTPSNKVTEKGKYVELRCDPISGHTALYWYRQSLGQGPEFLIYFQGTGAADDSGLPNDRFFAVRPEGSVSTLKIQRTERGDSAVYLCASSLLGVDEQFFGPGTRLTVL.

The rearrangement joins TRBV12-3 or TRBV12-4 to TRBJ1-1; D not resolved. The CDR3 loop spans 13 amino acids. With 6 bases removed from V and 0 bases from J, the gap between germline ends came to 8 bases. CDR3 in DNA: TGTGCCAGCAGACTAGAGATGAACACTGAAGCTTTCTTT. It encodes CASRLEMNTEAFF.

This chain links TRBV9 with TRBJ2-1; D remains ambiguous. The CDR3 consists of 14 residues. Germline V gene lookup returns CDR1 SGDLS and CDR2 YYNGEE. The V end lost 0 bases, the J end lost 4 bases, and 8 bases lay between the germline ends. The CDR3 DNA reads as TGTGCCAGCAGCGTAGAGCAAATATACAATGAGCAGTTCTTC. Its translation is CASSVEQIYNEQFF.

The chain uses TRBV11-2 and TRBJ1-2, with D maybe TRBD1 (5 bases). The CDR3 runs 15 residues. V was cut by 4 bases and J by 0 bases, with 12 bases left in between. Looked up from germline, CDR1 is SGHAT and CDR2 is FQNNGV. CDR3 residues: CASSSRQISNYGYTF. CDR3 sequence (DNA): TGTGCCAGCAGCTCTCGACAGATATCTAACTATGGCTACACCTTC.

CDR3 sequence reads: CASSERENQPQHF. The CDR3 DNA follows: TGTGCCAGCAGTGAAAGGGAGAATCAGCCCCAGCATTTT. The chain employs TRBV25-1 and TRBJ1-5, with D unresolved. This CDR3 has 13 amino acids. The germline CDR1 and CDR2 sequences are MGHDK and SYGVNS. Trimming took off 2 bases at V and 4 bases at J, with 6 bases between the two ends.

The chain links TRBV28 to TRBJ1-1, with no clear D. The germline V gene encodes CDR1 MDHEN and CDR2 SYDVKM. V gave up 1 base and J gave up 1 base, with 7 bases separating them. CDR3 size: 14 residues. The DNA for the CDR3 is TGTGCCAGCAGTTTATATTGGGGGAACACTGAAGCTTTCTTT. It codes for CASSLYWGNTEAFF.

The genes are TRBV5-4 and TRBJ2-7, with 14 bases matching TRBD2. Germline CDR1 and CDR2: SGHNT and YYREEE (reference sequence). There are 15 residues in the CDR3. Trimming cost V 0 bases and J 5 bases; bases outside gene matches: 1. CDR3 nucleotide sequence: TGTGCCAGCAGCTTGGGACTAGCGGGAGGGAACGAGCAGTACTTC. Encoded protein: CASSLGLAGGNEQYF. Looking up the rest from reference TRBV5-4 and TRBJ2-7 gives the full variable domain: ETGVTQSPTHLIKTRGQQVTLRCSSQSGHNTVSWYQQALGQGPQFIFQYYREEENGRGNFPPRFSGLQFPNYSSELNVNALELDDSALYLCASSLGLAGGNEQYFGPGTRLTVT.

This chain uses TRBV10-3 with TRBJ2-7, with D possibly being TRBD2 (6 bases). Trimming removed 5 bases at V and 4 bases at J, with 12 bases between. Germline CDR1 and CDR2: ENHRY and SYGVKD. CDR3 length: 13 residues. The CDR3 loop is CAISLTGVYEQYF. CDR3 nucleotide sequence: TGTGCCATCAGTCTGACGGGAGTGTACGAGCAGTACTTC.

This sequence joins TRBV27 and TRBJ2-1, with 9 bases matching TRBD2. The CDR3 covers 16 residues. Trimming cost V 6 bases and J 0 bases; bases outside gene matches: 6. Germline assignment: CDR1 MNHEY and CDR2 SMNVEV (reference sequence). The DNA of the CDR3 is TGTGCCAGCAGCCCAAGCGGGGGGAGCTCCTACAATGAGCAGTTCTTC. This gives the protein CASSPSGGSSYNEQFF.

This sequence joins TRBV5-5 and TRBJ2-2, with TRBD2 matching over 14 bases. Germline values: CDR1 SGHKS, CDR2 YYEKEE (reference sequence). The ends lost 3 bases at V and 6 bases at J; junction bases unmatched: 7. This CDR3 region has 17 residues. CDR3 bases: TGTGCCAGCAGCTCGGGGACTAGCGGGAGATATGCCGGGGAGCTGTTTTTT. This sequence encodes CASSSGTSGRYAGELFF.

J is TRBJ1-1 and V is TRBV20-1; D not resolved. The V end lost 2 bases, the J end lost 7 bases, and 8 bases lay between the germline ends. The CDR3 covers 11 residues. CDR1 and CDR2 from the germline V gene are DFQATT and SNEGSKA (reference sequence). The CDR3 is CSARQEHEAFF. CDR3 nucleotide sequence: TGCAGTGCTAGACAGGAACATGAAGCTTTCTTT.

The genes are TRBV9 and TRBJ2-7, with D maybe TRBD2 (5 bases). V was clipped by 2 bases and J by 6 bases, with 18 bases between them. This CDR3 is built from 15 residues. The germline CDR1 and CDR2 sequences are SGDLS and YYNGEE. The CDR3 DNA reads TGTGCCAGCAGCGTCGAGGGCAATCCCCGGGCCGAGCAGTACTTC. Its protein product is CASSVEGNPRAEQYF.

The rearrangement uses TRBV7-2 and TRBJ2-7; tentative D call: TRBD2 (5 bases). This CDR3 region has 17 residues. V was trimmed by 2 bases and J by 0 bases, leaving 17 bases between them. Germline CDR1 SGHTA, CDR2 FQGNSA. The CDR3 here is CASSLRGGQKSSYEQYF. The CDR3 DNA sequence: TGTGCCAGCAGCTTAAGAGGCGGGCAGAAAAGCTCCTACGAGCAGTACTTC.

The chain links TRBV30 to TRBJ2-5; 11 nucleotides align to TRBD1. Germline lookup yields CDR1 GTSNPN and CDR2 SVGIG (reference sequence). The CDR3 sequence is 17 residues long. V trimming: 3 bases; J trimming: 3 bases; junction bases outside the gene matches: 12. CDR3 nucleotides: TGTGCCTGGAGCTCGACCGGGACAGGGGGATACAAAGAGACCCAGTACTTC. Translation gives CAWSSTGTGGYKETQYF. The entire variable domain, with the rest obtained from reference TRBV30 and TRBJ2-5, is as follows: SQTIHQWPATLVQPVGSPLSLECTVEGTSNPNLYWYRQAAGRGLQLLFYSVGIGQISSEVPQNLSASRPQDRQFILSSKKLLLSDSGFYLCAWSSTGTGGYKETQYFGPGTRLLVL.

This chain links TRBV6-2 or TRBV6-3 with TRBJ1-1, with D unclear. CDR1 is MNHEY, CDR2 SVGEGT, per germline. The CDR3 is 15 residues long. Trimming cost V 2 bases and J 2 bases, with 12 bases left between them. CDR3 in DNA: TGTGCCAGCAGTTACGGGCAGTTAATAAACACTGAAGCTTTCTTT. Amino acids: CASSYGQLINTEAFF.

This chain uses TRBV5-8 with TRBJ2-1; 8 bases line up with TRBD2. V lost 2 bases, J lost 1 base, and 5 bases stayed unmatched. Germline values: CDR1 SGHTS, CDR2 YDEGEE. The CDR3 consists of 16 residues. CDR3 coding DNA: TGTGCCAGCAGCTTTGAAGGCGGGAGGTCCTACAATGAGCAGTTCTTC. Translation: CASSFEGGRSYNEQFF.

The V gene is TRBV10-3, the J gene TRBJ2-7, with 7 bases that match TRBD1. Trimming cost V 4 bases and J 2 bases; bases outside gene matches: 11. CDR1 and CDR2 (germline): ENHRY, SYGVKD. The length of the CDR3 is 16 residues. CDR3 amino acids: CAISASSGTVTYEQYF. In nucleotides, the CDR3 is TGTGCCATCAGTGCCTCATCCGGGACAGTGACCTACGAGCAGTACTTC.

The chain uses TRBV12-3 or TRBV12-4 and TRBJ2-1; D may correspond to TRBD1 or TRBD2 (6 bases each). The CDR3 has 13 amino acids. V lost 3 bases and J 9 bases, leaving 12 bases between the germline ends. The CDR3 loop is CASSLEGDTEQFF. The CDR3 coding sequence is TGTGCCAGCAGTTTGGAGGGGGATACTGAGCAGTTCTTC.

A few counts support this clone. V usage is TRBV27 and J usage is TRBJ2-5; maybe TRBD2 (6 bases). In germline, CDR1 is MNHEY, CDR2 SMNVEV (reference sequence). V lost 11 bases and J lost 1, with 8 bases in between. The CDR3 runs to 11 residues. CDR3 nucleotide sequence: TGTGCCGGGGAGGTCCAAGAGACCCAGTACTTC. Protein: CAGEVQETQYF.

This chain connects TRBV12-3 or TRBV12-4 to TRBJ2-7; D not resolved. The CDR3 is 11 residues long. V lost 3 bases and J lost 2, with 2 bases in between. CDR3 in DNA: TGTGCCAGCAGTTTTGCCTACGAGCAGTACTTC. It specifies CASSFAYEQYF.

J is TRBJ2-2 and V is TRBV7-7; D call uncertain. Germline CDR1 is SSHAT and CDR2 is FNYEAQ (reference sequence). The CDR3 consists of 13 residues. Trimming took 4 bases from V and 5 from J, leaving 8 bases between them. CDR3 sequence (DNA): TGTGCCAGCAGCTCCATTATTACCGGGGAGCTGTTTTTT. Amino acid sequence: CASSSIITGELFF.

This chain connects TRBV9 to TRBJ2-5; the D gene is possibly TRBD2 (6 bases). CDR1 is SGDLS and CDR2 is YYNGEE in the germline V gene. Trimming removed 4 bases from V and 9 bases from J, with 16 bases in between. The CDR3 contains 13 residues. The CDR3 sequence: CASSRRDSASQYF. In nucleotides, the CDR3 is TGTGCCAGCAGCCGACGGGACTCCGCGTCCCAGTACTTC.